This note documents a single T cell receptor beta chain sequence. Its antigen is currently unknown. One end of the junction varies from germline; a read error may be responsible. Germline V CDR1 and CDR2: SGHTA, FQGNSA. CDR3 length equals 13 residues. These data come from a study of T cell repertoires in cytomegalovirus infection. Using its own MiXCR run on the reads, TCRdb lists one record per CDR3 protein. The table lists approximately 120,000 distinct CDR3 sequences, 32% of them singletons. Regarding the study as a whole: Cumulative public TCR beta family frequency identified carriers of CMV plus the relevant HLA. HLA-C-restricted CMV clonotypes gave the most frequent clonotype in two of eight donors.

This sample comprised CD8+ T cells from cultured PBMCs, obtained from culture after CMV antigen stimulation. The V and J genes are TRBV7-2 and TRBJ1-4; 8 bases align to TRBD1. The receptor was isolated from a human donor in good health (CMV status not recorded). Some clones in this sample may be carry-over from other donors' samples. The CDR3 spells CASSSTGGEELFF. Written as DNA, the CDR3 is TGTGCCAGCAGCTCTACAGGGGGTGAAGAACTGTTTTTT.